Shown below are 11 T cell receptor beta chains from a single sample sequenced in a study of blood T cell repertoires in COVID-19. Here immunoSEQ multiplex PCR was the method, and the copy in TCRdb shows in-frame clones only, minus some. The table includes about 84,000 clones, approximately 86% detected once. Input material: peripheral blood. These receptors were taken from a woman older than 75 with acute or convalescent COVID-19.

This clone has a handful of counts. The rearrangement links TRBV7-9 to TRBJ2-7; D uncertain. The CDR3 has 14 residues. CDR1 and CDR2 (germline): SEHNR, FQNEAQ (reference sequence). V lost 1 base to trimming and J lost 0 bases, with 7 bases between them. The CDR3 bases are TGTGCCAGCAGCTTAGAAAGCTACTCCTACGAGCAGTACTTC. Protein sequence: CASSLESYSYEQYF.

The rearrangement joins TRBV15 to TRBJ2-5; 9 bases line up with TRBD1. V shed 3 bases and J 4 bases; nucleotides not matched to a gene: 9. CDR1 and CDR2 (germline): LNHNV, YYDKDF (reference sequence). This CDR3 has 16 amino acids. The CDR3 loop is CATSRRTGEPSETQYF. The DNA for the CDR3 is TGTGCCACCAGCAGGAGGACAGGGGAGCCCTCAGAGACCCAGTACTTC.

The rearrangement uses TRBV6-5 and TRBJ1-2; D not resolved. Germline CDR1 MNHEY, CDR2 SVGAGI. The CDR3 loop spans 15 amino acids. V was shortened by 6 bases and J by 0 bases, with 14 bases between the two germline ends. The CDR3 coding sequence is TGTGCCAGCAGCGCCGGTCGGTTCTCTAACTATGGCTACACCTTC. Protein product: CASSAGRFSNYGYTF.

This clone was seen a handful of times. J is TRBJ2-5 and V is TRBV2; 7 bases fit TRBD1. The CDR3 is made up of 16 amino acids. The V segment lost 3 bases and the J segment 1 base; nucleotides outside the gene matches: 8. The germline gives CDR1 SNHLY, CDR2 FYNNEI. CDR3 sequence (DNA): TGTGCCAGCAGTGAGGGCAGGGGGTCCACCCAAGAGACCCAGTACTTC. This gives the protein CASSEGRGSTQETQYF.

CDR3 bases: TGTGCCAGCTCACCCCCTAGCGCCGCCTACGAGCAGTACTTC. It translates to CASSPPSAAYEQYF. The chain carries TRBV18 and TRBJ2-7, with D possibly TRBD2 on 6 matching bases. V was pared by 3 bases and J by 2 bases, with 11 bases between. Germline V gene sequence: CDR1 KGHSH, CDR2 LQKENI. This CDR3 is built from 14 residues.

The chain employs TRBV10-3 and TRBJ2-1, with 12 bases matching TRBD2. Germline lookup yields CDR1 ENHRY and CDR2 SYGVKD. V dropped 6 bases and J dropped 7; count of bases not matched to a gene: 7. CDR3 length: 15 amino acids. Here the CDR3 DNA reads TGTGCCATCAGCCGACTAGCGGGAGCATGGAATGAGCAGTTCTTC. This translates into CAISRLAGAWNEQFF.

The chain couples TRBV7-2 to TRBJ2-1; 14 nucleotides line up with TRBD2. The CDR3 loop spans 16 amino acids. The trim removed 7 bases at V and 8 bases at J, leaving 10 bases unmatched. Germline CDR1 reads SGHTA; CDR2 reads FQGNSA. The CDR3 protein is CASTPRLAGGVDEQFF. CDR3 nucleotides: TGTGCCAGCACCCCCCGACTAGCGGGAGGGGTTGATGAGCAGTTCTTC.

The rearrangement uses TRBV2 and TRBJ1-4; 9 bases are a match to TRBD1. Germline trimming cut 7 bases from V and 7 bases from J; bases unmatched to any gene: 7. The CDR3 sequence is 14 residues long. Germline V gives CDR1 SNHLY, CDR2 FYNNEI. This CDR3 reads CASKSGTGSEKLFF. CDR3 sequence (DNA): TGTGCCAGCAAATCCGGGACAGGGAGTGAAAAACTGTTTTTT.

The rearrangement uses TRBV2 and TRBJ1-2; unclear D gene. Germline assignment: CDR1 SNHLY and CDR2 FYNNEI. CDR3 length: 14 amino acids. V gave up 4 bases and J gave up 4 bases, with 13 bases separating them. CDR3 sequence: CASSAGLSFYGYTF. CDR3 DNA: TGTGCCAGCAGTGCTGGACTGAGCTTCTATGGCTACACCTTC.

CDR3 in DNA: TGCGCCAGCAGCGTGGACAGGGCCGATGGCTACACCTTC. This encodes CASSVDRADGYTF. V and J are TRBV5-1 and TRBJ1-2; 8 positions agree with TRBD1. Trimming at V came to 4 bases and at J to 6 bases, leaving 5 bases not matched to a gene. CDR3 size: 13 residues. Germline V gene lookup returns CDR1 SGHRS and CDR2 YFSETQ.

This clone was observed once. The genes are TRBV5-8 and TRBJ2-7; 8 bases are a match to TRBD1. Germline trimming cut 9 bases from V and 1 base from J; bases unmatched to any gene: 6. The CDR3 has 13 amino acids. Germline CDR1 SGHTS, CDR2 YDEGEE. Written as DNA, the CDR3 is TGTGCCACCCGAGGGACAGGATCCTACGAGCAGTACTTC. Protein product: CATRGTGSYEQYF.